The following is a TCR beta chain sequence with its context. Its antigen is unknown. The record originates from a study of cytomegalovirus exposure and HLA in healthy donors. Findings of the study overall: In most subjects, TCR beta sequences reportedly gave accurate predictions of HLA-A and HLA-B alleles.

In the PCR, 60 Vbeta and 13 Jbeta primers were used. Using immunoSEQ multiplex PCR, the repertoire was profiled, and TCRdb retains in-frame clones only, with some absent. This repertoire includes tens of thousands of clones. The CDR3 covers 14 residues. V gave up 2 bases and J gave up 7 bases; unmatched junction bases: 5. CDR1 is SGHRS and CDR2 is YFSETQ in the germline V gene. The source of this sequence is a man aged 45-60 years in good health and CMV-seropositive. Sequenced: PBMCs. V usage is TRBV5-1 and J usage is TRBJ2-2, with 7 bases identical to TRBD2. The CDR3 sequence is CASSLSGIVGELFF. As DNA, the CDR3 is TGCGCCAGCAGCTTAAGCGGGATAGTCGGGGAGCTGTTTTTT.